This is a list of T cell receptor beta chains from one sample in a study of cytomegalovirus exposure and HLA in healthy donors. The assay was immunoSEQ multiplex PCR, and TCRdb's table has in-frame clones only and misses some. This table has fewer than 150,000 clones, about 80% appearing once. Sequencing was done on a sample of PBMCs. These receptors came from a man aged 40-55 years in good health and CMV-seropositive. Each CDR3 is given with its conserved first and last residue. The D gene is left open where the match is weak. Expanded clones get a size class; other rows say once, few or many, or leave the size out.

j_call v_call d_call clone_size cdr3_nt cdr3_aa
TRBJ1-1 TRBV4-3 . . TGCGCCAGCAGCCGGACAGATCTTAAAGAAGCTTTCTTT CASSRTDLKEAFF
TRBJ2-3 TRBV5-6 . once TGTGCCAGCAGCTTGGCGGGACTTTTCCCTAGCACAGATACGCAGTATTTT CASSLAGLFPSTDTQYF
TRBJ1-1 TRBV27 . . TGTGCCAGCAGTTCCGTGGACAGCCGGAACACTGAAGCTTTCTTT CASSSVDSRNTEAFF
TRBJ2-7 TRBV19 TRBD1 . TGTGCCAGTAGTATAAGTAGGGGGCTGACCTACGAGCAGTACTTC CASSISRGLTYEQYF
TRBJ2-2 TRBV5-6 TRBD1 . TGTGCCAGCAGCTCGACAGGGGCCGGGGAGCTGTTTTTT CASSSTGAGELFF
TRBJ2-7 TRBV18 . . TGTGCCAGCTCACCACCGTTTGGGGGGTCGTACGAGCAGTACTTC CASSPPFGGSYEQYF
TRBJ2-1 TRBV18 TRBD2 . TGTGCCAGCTCAACTTATAGCGGGGCCTCCTACAATGAGCAGTTCTTC CASSTYSGASYNEQFF
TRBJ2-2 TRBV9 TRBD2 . TGTGCCAGCAGCGTTGGACTAGCGGGCCCCCCGAACACCGGGGAGCTGTTTTTT CASSVGLAGPPNTGELFF
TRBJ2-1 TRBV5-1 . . TGCGCCAGCAGCCCGGACACCATAAGTACGTTCTTC CASSPDTISTFF
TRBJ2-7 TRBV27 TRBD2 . TGTGCCAGCAGTGGATACCGGGAGGAAAACGACGAGCAGTACTTC CASSGYREENDEQYF
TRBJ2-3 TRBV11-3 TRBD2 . TGTGCCAGCAGCCAAGGACTAGCGGGAGGGCCCGATACGCAGTATTTT CASSQGLAGGPDTQYF
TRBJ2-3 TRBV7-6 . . TGTGCCAGCAGCCCTGGTCCTAAAGGCACAGATACGCAGTATTTT CASSPGPKGTDTQYF
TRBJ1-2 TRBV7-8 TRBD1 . TGTGCCAGCAGCATGCGACAGGGCGGCTACACCTTC CASSMRQGGYTF
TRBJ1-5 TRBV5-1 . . TGCGCCAGCAGCTTGGGGGGCCATCAGCCCCAGCATTTT CASSLGGHQPQHF
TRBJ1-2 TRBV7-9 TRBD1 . TGTTCCAGCAGCTTTGACAGGGATTATGGCTACACCTTC CSSSFDRDYGYTF
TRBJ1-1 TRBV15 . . TGTGCCACCAGCAGAGATCCCAGGGGAGCTTTCTTT CATSRDPRGAFF
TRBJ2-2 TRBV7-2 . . TGTGCCAGCAGTATCCAGGAAACCGGGGAGCTGTTTTTT CASSIQETGELFF
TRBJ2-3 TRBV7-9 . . TGTGCCAGCACCCGGTTGGGCACAGATACGCAGTATTTT CASTRLGTDTQYF
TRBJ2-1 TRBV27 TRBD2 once TGTGCCAGCAGAAGGCTAGCGGACAATGAGCAGTTCTTC CASRRLADNEQFF
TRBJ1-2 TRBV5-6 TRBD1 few TGTGCCAGCAGCACAGGGGGCGCGTATGGCTACACCTTC CASSTGGAYGYTF
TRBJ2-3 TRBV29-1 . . TGCAGCGTTGAATCCCGGGGGACAGATACGCAGTATTTT CSVESRGTDTQYF
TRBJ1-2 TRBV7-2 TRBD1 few TGTGCCAGCAGCGCCGGGGACAGGGTGAGGGGCTACACCTTC CASSAGDRVRGYTF
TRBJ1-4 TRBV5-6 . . TGTGCCAGCAGCTTGCCACGGGTCGGCGAAAAACTGTTTTTT CASSLPRVGEKLFF
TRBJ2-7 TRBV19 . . TGTGCCAGTAGTTCCGCACTCTACGAGCAGTACTTC CASSSALYEQYF
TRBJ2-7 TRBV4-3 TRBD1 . TGCGCCAGCAGCCAAGTCGTCGGGACAGGGGGACTAACCTCGGCTGTTGAGCAGTACTTC CASSQVVGTGGLTSAVEQYF
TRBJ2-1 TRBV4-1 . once TGCGCCAGCAGTCCTTTGGGAGAATCCTACAATGAGCAGTTCTTC CASSPLGESYNEQFF
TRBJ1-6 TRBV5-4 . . TGTGCCAGCAGCTTGGATAGCTCCTATAATTCACCCCTCCACTTT CASSLDSSYNSPLHF
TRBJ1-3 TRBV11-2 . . TGTGCCAGCAGCTACGAGGTTTTTGTCGGTGGAAACACCATATATTTT CASSYEVFVGGNTIYF
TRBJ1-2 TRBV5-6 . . TGTGCCAGCAGCCTCAGGGTAGGGGGCTACACCTTC CASSLRVGGYTF
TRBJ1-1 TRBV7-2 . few TGTGCCAGCAGCATACAGGGAAAGCGGGAAGCTTTCTTT CASSIQGKREAFF
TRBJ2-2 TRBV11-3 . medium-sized TGTGCCAGCAGCCAGACCGGGACGAACACCGGGGAGCTGTTTTTT CASSQTGTNTGELFF
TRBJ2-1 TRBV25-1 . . TGTGCCAGCATGGGAAGGCAGGACAACAATGAGCAGTTCTTC CASMGRQDNNEQFF
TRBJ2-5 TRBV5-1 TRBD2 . TGCGCCAGCAGCTTGGGGACTAGGGAAGAGACCCAGTACTTC CASSLGTREETQYF
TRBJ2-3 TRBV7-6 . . TGTGCCAGCAGCGCAACATACAGTACCTCAGATACGCAGTATTTT CASSATYSTSDTQYF
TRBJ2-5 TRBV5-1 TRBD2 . TGCGCCAGCAGTTTTACTAGCGGGGGCCAAGAGACCCAGTACTTC CASSFTSGGQETQYF
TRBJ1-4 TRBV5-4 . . TGTGCCAGCAGCTTAAGGACCGGGAGTGGTGAAAAACTGTTTTTT CASSLRTGSGEKLFF
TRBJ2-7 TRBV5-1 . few TGCGCCAGCAGCTTGGAACTGCAGGGAGGACACGAGCAGTACTTC CASSLELQGGHEQYF